This is a list of T cell receptor beta chains from one sample in a study of cytomegalovirus exposure and HLA in healthy donors. The assay was immunoSEQ multiplex PCR, and TCRdb's table has in-frame clones only and misses some. The sample lists fewer than 200,000 clones; about four fifths were seen once. Sequencing used PBMCs. The receptors were gathered from a man in his forties or fifties in good health and CMV-seropositive. CDR3s include the opening cysteine and the closing phenylalanine or tryptophan. D genes are given only for firm matches. A clone size is listed for some rows: how often the clone was seen (once, few, many), or a class if it is expanded.

-	TRBJ2-1	TRBV15	-	15	TGTGCCACCAGCCGTGGGACTTACAGTGGAAATGAGCAGTTCTTC	CATSRGTYSGNEQFF
-	TRBJ1-1	TRBV29-1	TRBD1	14	TGCAGCGTTGACCCGACAGGGGCAAACACTGAAGCTTTCTTT	CSVDPTGANTEAFF
few	TRBJ1-5	TRBV7-9	-	12	TGTGCCAGCAGCTCCCCCCTAACGCCCCAGCATTTT	CASSSPLTPQHF
-	TRBJ2-5	TRBV7-9	TRBD2	13	TGTGCCACTGGACTAGCGGGTGGGGAGACCCAGTACTTC	CATGLAGGETQYF
-	TRBJ2-7	TRBV30	-	13	TGTGCCTGGAGCCCGAAGAGCTCCTACGAGCAGTACTTC	CAWSPKSSYEQYF
few	TRBJ1-4	TRBV18	TRBD1	16	TGTGCCAGCTCACCAGGGACAGGAGTCCCTAATGAAAAACTGTTTTTT	CASSPGTGVPNEKLFF
-	TRBJ1-2	TRBV7-9	TRBD1	16	TGTGCCAGCAGTTTAACCGAGGACAGGGGGCACGGGGGCTACACCTTC	CASSLTEDRGHGGYTF
-	TRBJ2-3	TRBV5-4	TRBD2	16	TGTGCCAGCGGCGCGACTAGCGGGAGGGCCGGAGATACGCAGTATTTT	CASGATSGRAGDTQYF
-	TRBJ1-1	TRBV9	TRBD1	15	TGTGCCAGCAGCCCACAGGGGTCGTTGAACACCGAAGCTTTCTTT	CASSPQGSLNTEAFF
-	TRBJ2-2	TRBV4-2	TRBD2	15	TGTGCCAGCAGCCTCCGGGGTAGCGGGAGTGGGGAGCTGTTTTTT	CASSLRGSGSGELFF
-	TRBJ1-1	TRBV2	-	14	TGTGCCAGCAGTGAAGCGCGGGGGAACACTGAAGCTTTCTTT	CASSEARGNTEAFF
few	TRBJ2-3	TRBV5-1	-	15	TGCGCCAGCAGCTTGTTTGCAGGGGCCACAGATACGCAGTATTTT	CASSLFAGATDTQYF
once	TRBJ2-7	TRBV7-3	TRBD1	14	TGTGCCAGCAGCTTAAACACAGGGGCCTACGAGCAGTACTTC	CASSLNTGAYEQYF
-	TRBJ1-2	TRBV25-1	-	13	TGTGCCAGCAGTGAATCAGGGGCTGATGGCTACACCTTC	CASSESGADGYTF
-	TRBJ2-5	TRBV5-4	TRBD2	15	TGTGCCAGCAGCTCCGGGGGGGCCGTTGGAGAGACCCAGTACTTC	CASSSGGAVGETQYF
-	TRBJ1-1	TRBV7-2	-	13	TGTGCCAGCAGCAAGGGACAGAACACTGAAGCTTTCTTT	CASSKGQNTEAFF
once	TRBJ2-7	TRBV5-6	-	14	TGTGCCAGCAGCTTGTGGGACAACCCCTACGAGCAGTACTTC	CASSLWDNPYEQYF
few	TRBJ2-7	TRBV2	TRBD2	16	TGTGCCAGCAGTGAAGGGCCGGGACTAGCATTTTACGAGCAGTACTTC	CASSEGPGLAFYEQYF
few	TRBJ2-2	TRBV19	-	15	TGTGCCAGTAGTATAGCGACAGGGAACACCGGGGAGCTGTTTTTT	CASSIATGNTGELFF
-	TRBJ2-1	TRBV4-1	TRBD2	18	TGCGCCAGCAGCCAAGGAAGACCTCCGGGACTACCCTACAATGAGCAGTTCTTC	CASSQGRPPGLPYNEQFF
-	TRBJ2-4	TRBV4-1	TRBD1	16	TGCGCCAGCAGCCGAGGGACAGCCCTAGCCAAAAACATTCAGTACTTC	CASSRGTALAKNIQYF
few	TRBJ2-1	TRBV10-3	-	15	TGTGCCATCAGTGAGTCTAGCGGACACCACAATGAGCAGTTCTTC	CAISESSGHHNEQFF
-	TRBJ1-5	TRBV19	-	14	TGTGCCAGTAGAACCGACAGATACAATCAGCCCCAGCATTTT	CASRTDRYNQPQHF
-	TRBJ2-1	TRBV18	-	12	TGTGCCAGCTCACCAGCGTTCAATGAGCAGTTCTTC	CASSPAFNEQFF
-	TRBJ1-1	TRBV7-9	-	14	TGTGCCAGCAGCTTATTCGGTTTCAACACTGAAGCTTTCTTT	CASSLFGFNTEAFF
-	TRBJ2-7	TRBV29-1	TRBD2	14	TGCAGCGTTGGGGAGCGGGGGGTCGCCTACGAGCAGTACTTC	CSVGERGVAYEQYF
few	TRBJ2-5	TRBV11-2	-	14	TGTGCCAGCAGCTCAGGGGTTGGCCAAGAGACCCAGTACTTC	CASSSGVGQETQYF
few	TRBJ2-1	TRBV6-5	-	12	TGTGCCAGCAGTCCGAGGGTCGATGAGCAGTTCTTC	CASSPRVDEQFF
-	TRBJ2-2	TRBV6-1	TRBD1	14	TGTGCCAGCAGGGGACAGACGAACACCGGGGAGCTGTTTTTT	CASRGQTNTGELFF
once	TRBJ1-6	TRBV5-1	TRBD1	15	TGCGCCAGCAGCTTGACGACAGGGAGTAATTCACCCCTCCACTTT	CASSLTTGSNSPLHF
-	TRBJ2-5	TRBV6-1	-	12	TGTGCCAGCGCCCAGGCCAGGGAGACCCAGTACTTC	CASAQARETQYF
-	TRBJ2-7	TRBV9	-	14	TGTGCCAGCAGCGCCGCACCGGGTTGGTACGAGCAGTACTTC	CASSAAPGWYEQYF
-	TRBJ2-1	TRBV18	-	14	TGTGCCAGCTCACCCCGGACAGCCTACAATGAGCAGTTCTTC	CASSPRTAYNEQFF
-	TRBJ2-3	TRBV5-4	-	13	TGTGCCAGCAGCATAACAGGGACAGATACGCAGTATTTT	CASSITGTDTQYF
-	TRBJ1-1	TRBV29-1	TRBD1	15	TGCAGCGCTACAGGGGCCTTCCTTATGAACACTGAAGCTTTCTTT	CSATGAFLMNTEAFF
-	TRBJ1-4	TRBV28	TRBD1	17	TGTGCCAGCAGTTTACCAGGACAGGGGGCCGATAATGAAAAACTGTTTTTT	CASSLPGQGADNEKLFF
few	TRBJ1-2	TRBV29-1	TRBD1	13	TGCAGCGCCCTCAGGACAGGGGAAGATGGCTACACCTTC	CSALRTGEDGYTF
-	TRBJ2-2	TRBV4-1	-	16	TGCGCCAGCAGCCAAGATCGGGCTAGCCCTGCCGGGGAGCTGTTTTTT	CASSQDRASPAGELFF
-	TRBJ1-1	TRBV27	TRBD1	14	TGTGCCAGCAGGGTGGGACAGGGGAACACTGAAGCTTTCTTT	CASRVGQGNTEAFF
-	TRBJ1-5	TRBV6-5	-	13	TGTGCCAGCAGTTACTCCCTCAATCAGCCCCAGCATTTT	CASSYSLNQPQHF
-	TRBJ2-7	TRBV7-9	TRBD2	14	TGTTCCAGCAGCCTCCCAAAGCGGGGGGCCGAGCAGTACTTC	CSSSLPKRGAEQYF
-	TRBJ2-5	TRBV5-8	TRBD2	17	TGTGCCAGCAGCTTGACTAGCGGGAGGGGGAGGACGGAGACCCAGTACTTC	CASSLTSGRGRTETQYF
-	TRBJ2-5	TRBV18	-	13	TGTGCCAGCTCGCTCAGGGCTCGGGAGACCCAGTACTTC	CASSLRARETQYF
-	TRBJ2-7	TRBV7-9	TRBD2	13	TGTCGGACGGGGGCTAGCGGGAGTTACGAGCAGTACTTC	CRTGASGSYEQYF
-	TRBJ1-1	TRBV5-1	TRBD1	18	TGCGCCAGCAGCTTGGGGTGGGGGACAGGGGGTCTGAACACTGAAGCTTTCTTT	CASSLGWGTGGLNTEAFF
-	TRBJ1-4	TRBV19	-	8	TGTGCCATAAGGACAGCCCCTTTT	CAIRTAPF
-	TRBJ1-2	TRBV27	-	13	TGTGCCAGCAGTAACCAGAGGAACTATGGCTACACCTTC	CASSNQRNYGYTF
-	TRBJ2-7	TRBV5-1	TRBD1	15	TGCGCCAGCAGCTTGGCCTGGACAGGGGCCTACGAGCAGTACTTC	CASSLAWTGAYEQYF
-	TRBJ2-5	TRBV28	-	16	TGTGCCAGCAGTCTTCTGAGGTGGTCTAGCGCTACAACCCAGTACTTC	CASSLLRWSSATTQYF
-	TRBJ2-1	TRBV7-9	-	15	TGTGCCAGCAGCTTAATCGTGAGGGAGGGGGGTGAGCAGTTCTTC	CASSLIVREGGEQFF
-	TRBJ1-2	TRBV7-3	-	13	TGTGCCAGCAGTCGGGTCAGGGACTATGGCTACACCTTC	CASSRVRDYGYTF
-	TRBJ1-5	TRBV10-3	-	15	TGTGCCATCAGTGAGTTCGTTCCCCGGGGTCAGCCCCAGCATTTT	CAISEFVPRGQPQHF
-	TRBJ1-4	TRBV19	-	15	TGTGCCAGTAGTATAACCGGACAGACTAATGAAAAACTGTTTTTT	CASSITGQTNEKLFF